These 28 T cell receptor beta chains were all obtained from the same sample, sequenced in a study of blood T cell repertoires in COVID-19. Only in-frame clones appear in the TCRdb table, and some are missing; sequencing was by immunoSEQ multiplex PCR. Of 250,000 to 300,000 clones in the sample, approximately 89% were seen once. Input material: peripheral blood. These receptors were obtained from a woman between 55 and 75 years old with acute or convalescent COVID-19.

This sequence joins TRBV7-9 and TRBJ2-1; possibly TRBD2 for D (6 bases). Germline loops: CDR1 SEHNR, CDR2 FQNEAQ (reference sequence). V dropped 4 bases and J dropped 0 bases, with 7 bases sitting between them. The CDR3 runs 14 residues. CDR3 sequence reads: CASSSGGSYNEQFF. The CDR3 DNA reads TGTGCCAGCAGCTCCGGGGGCTCCTACAATGAGCAGTTCTTC.

V is TRBV29-1 and J is TRBJ2-3; 8 positions match TRBD1. Germline V CDR1 and CDR2: SQVTM, ANQGSEA. The CDR3 runs 15 residues. V was pared by 1 base and J by 5 bases, with 8 bases of the junction left unmatched. The CDR3 DNA is TGCAGCGTTGAAGTGGACAGGGAAGGACGAGATACGCAGTATTTT. Protein: CSVEVDREGRDTQYF.

The CDR3 DNA reads TGTGCCAGCAGCTCCGGGACTTACGGCTCCGGGGAGCTGTTTTTT. This codes for CASSSGTYGSGELFF. The chain recombines TRBV3-1 (or the pseudogene TRBV3-2) with TRBJ2-2, with D possibly matching TRBD2 (6 bases). CDR1 and CDR2 (germline): LGHDT, YNNKEL (reference sequence). Trimming removed 5 bases from V and 6 bases from J, with 16 bases in between. The CDR3 sequence is 15 residues long.

The J gene is TRBJ2-2, the V gene TRBV7-8; 13 nucleotides align to TRBD2. CDR3 size: 18 residues. The germline CDR1 and CDR2 sequences are SGHVS and FQNEAQ. Unmatched junction bases numbered 8, after V lost 5 bases and J lost 2 bases. The CDR3 DNA is TGTGCCAGCAGCCCGAGGACTAGCGGGGGACTTAACACCGGGGAGCTGTTTTTT. The encoded protein is CASSPRTSGGLNTGELFF. The full variable domain, rest sourced from reference TRBV7-8 and TRBJ2-2, is GAGVSQSPRYKVAKRGQDVALRCDPISGHVSLFWYQQALGQGPEFLTYFQNEAQLDKSGLPSDRFFAERPEGSVSTLKIQRTQQEDSAVYLCASSPRTSGGLNTGELFFGEGSRLTVL.

This clone was counted between two and nine times. This chain connects TRBV9 to TRBJ2-1; 12 nucleotides line up with TRBD1. The CDR3 is 17 residues long. The trim removed 4 bases at V and 7 bases at J, leaving 12 bases unmatched. Per germline, CDR1 SGDLS and CDR2 YYNGEE. The CDR3 loop reads CASSQRSGQGAWNEQFF. As DNA, the CDR3 is TGTGCCAGCAGCCAACGGTCGGGACAGGGGGCTTGGAATGAGCAGTTCTTC.

This chain joins TRBV9 and TRBJ2-1; possible D gene TRBD2, 5 bases. V lost 0 bases to trimming and J lost 9 bases, with 13 bases between them. Germline V gives CDR1 SGDLS, CDR2 YYNGEE. This CDR3 is built from 14 residues. The CDR3: CASSVGRTDGEQFF. The CDR3 DNA follows: TGTGCCAGCAGCGTAGGGAGGACGGACGGTGAGCAGTTCTTC.

The chain employs TRBV12-3 or TRBV12-4 and TRBJ1-1; D ambiguous. CDR3 length: 13 residues. V lost 6 bases, J lost 3 bases, and 11 bases lay in between. In DNA form, the CDR3 reads TGTGCCAGCAGCTTCACCCGGGACACTGAAGCTTTCTTT. It is translated as CASSFTRDTEAFF.

V gene TRBV24-1 combines with J gene TRBJ1-5; D may be TRBD1 (5 bases). Germline V gene sequence: CDR1 KGHDR, CDR2 SFDVKD. The V gene lost 5 bases and the J gene lost 5 bases, with 9 bases spanning the gap. The CDR3 totals 13 residues. The CDR3 bases are TGTGCCACCAGTGCGGCGGGGGATCAGCCCCAGCATTTT. It is translated as CATSAAGDQPQHF.

The chain links TRBV9 to TRBJ2-7; D might be TRBD1 (6 bases). Per germline, CDR1 SGDLS and CDR2 YYNGEE. This CDR3 has 15 residues. The ends were cut back, 4 bases at V and 4 bases at J, with 18 bases in the middle. The CDR3 sequence: CASSLPGRGEYEQYF. The CDR3 nucleotides read TGTGCCAGCAGCCTCCCCGGCAGGGGTGAATACGAGCAGTACTTC.

The CDR3 loop is CASRPREGKETQYF. CDR3 DNA sequence: TGTGCCAGCCGACCCAGGGAGGGAAAAGAGACCCAGTACTTC. The rearrangement joins TRBV5-8 to TRBJ2-5; 7 nucleotides agree with TRBD2. The CDR3 has 14 residues. CDR1 and CDR2 (germline): SGHTS, YDEGEE. J lost 3 bases, V lost 7 bases, and 9 bases had no gene match.

The chain links TRBV7-2 to TRBJ2-3; weak D call: TRBD2 (6 bases). V was trimmed by 1 base and J by 2 bases, leaving 10 bases between them. CDR3 length: 15 amino acids. Germline V gives CDR1 SGHTA, CDR2 FQGNSA. CDR3 in amino acids: CASSLVSGDTDTQYF. The CDR3 DNA follows: TGTGCCAGCAGCTTAGTATCGGGGGACACAGATACGCAGTATTTT.

This clone appeared a single time. J is TRBJ2-3 and V is TRBV2; 11 bases align to TRBD2. The CDR3 runs 16 residues. Germline CDR1 and CDR2: SNHLY and FYNNEI. With V trimmed by 2 bases and J by 3 bases, 4 bases remained unmatched. This chain's CDR3 is CASSEWVAGGTDTQYF. CDR3 in DNA: TGTGCCAGCAGTGAATGGGTAGCGGGGGGGACAGATACGCAGTATTTT.

J is TRBJ2-7 and V is TRBV4-3; 15 bases fit TRBD2. The CDR3 extends over 19 amino acids. V lost 1 base to trimming and J lost 2 bases; unmatched junction nucleotides: 9. Per germline, CDR1 LGHNA and CDR2 YSLEER. CDR3 coding DNA: TGCGCCAGCAGCCAAGGTTTTGCCGGGACTAGCGGGAGGCCCTACGAGCAGTACTTC. Its protein product is CASSQGFAGTSGRPYEQYF.

V gene TRBV7-9 combines with J gene TRBJ1-1; D not resolved. V lost 5 bases to trimming and J lost 0 bases, with 7 bases between them. Germline assignment: CDR1 SEHNR and CDR2 FQNEAQ (reference sequence). CDR3 length: 13 amino acids. The CDR3 DNA sequence: TGTGCCAGCAGCCCCAGATTGAACACTGAAGCTTTCTTT. As protein: CASSPRLNTEAFF.

V and J are TRBV11-3 and TRBJ2-1; TRBD2 is a possible D gene (6 bases). The CDR3 extends over 14 amino acids. Germline loops: CDR1 SGHNT, CDR2 YENEEA. Trimming pared 3 bases from V and 5 bases from J, leaving 11 bases between. The CDR3 nucleotides read TGTGCCAGCAGCTTGTGGCGGGAAGACAATGAGCAGTTCTTC. Its translation: CASSLWREDNEQFF.

This chain uses TRBV5-1 with TRBJ2-2, with 9 bases fitting TRBD2. Germline values: CDR1 SGHRS, CDR2 YFSETQ. V gave up 6 bases and J gave up 9 bases; unmatched junction bases: 9. CDR3 length: 14 residues. As DNA, the CDR3 is TGCGCCAGCATCCGCGGGGGGGCAATCTGGGAGCTGTTTTTT. This translates into CASIRGGAIWELFF.

The chain links TRBV5-1 to TRBJ2-5; 8 bases are shared with TRBD1. CDR1 is SGHRS and CDR2 is YFSETQ in the germline V gene. The CDR3 is 18 residues long. With 0 bases clipped from V and 1 base from J, the junction kept 11 bases outside the gene matches. CDR3 in amino acids: CASSLVGDRTPFQETQYF. In DNA, the CDR3 is TGCGCCAGCAGCTTGGTTGGGGACAGGACCCCTTTCCAAGAGACCCAGTACTTC.

DNA for the CDR3: TGCGCCAGCAGGGGACAGGAGACCGAGCAGTACTTC. Translation: CASRGQETEQYF. The chain recombines TRBV5-1 with TRBJ2-7; 8 bases are shared with TRBD1. CDR3 size: 12 residues. The V segment lost 5 bases and the J segment 6 bases; nucleotides outside the gene matches: 4. Germline CDR1 is SGHRS and CDR2 is YFSETQ. Together with reference TRBV5-1 and TRBJ2-7, the CDR3 gives the full variable domain: KAGVTQTPRYLIKTRGQQVTLSCSPISGHRSVSWYQQTPGQGLQFLFEYFSETQRNKGNFPGRFSGRQFSNSRSEMNVSTLELGDSALYLCASRGQETEQYFGPGTRLTVT.

This sequence joins TRBV7-9 and TRBJ1-2; D uncertain. V gave up 1 base and J gave up 6 bases, with 9 bases separating them. The germline CDR1 and CDR2 sequences are SEHNR and FQNEAQ (reference sequence). CDR3 length: 13 amino acids. As DNA, the CDR3 is TGTGCCAGCAGCTTAGACGGGTGGGATGGCTACACCTTC. This translates into CASSLDGWDGYTF.

A single count supports this clone. The chain couples TRBV28 to TRBJ2-7; maybe TRBD2 (7 bases). This CDR3 comprises 14 residues. Germline V gives CDR1 MDHEN, CDR2 SYDVKM. V was pared by 6 bases and J by 4 bases, with 16 bases between. CDR3: CASSSGGGVYEQYF. Here the CDR3 DNA reads TGTGCCAGCAGCTCTGGGGGGGGCGTATACGAGCAGTACTTC.

The rearrangement uses TRBV4-3 and TRBJ1-1; D perhaps matches TRBD1 (5 bases). The germline V gene has CDR1 LGHNA and CDR2 YSLEER. Trimming pared 4 bases from V and 11 bases from J, leaving 20 bases between. The CDR3 length is 14 residues. The CDR3 reads CASSPHILQGGAFF. DNA of the CDR3: TGCGCCAGCAGCCCACACATTCTCCAGGGTGGCGCTTTCTTT.

The V gene is TRBV5-1, the J gene TRBJ2-1; the match to TRBD1 covers 11 bases. V was clipped by 4 bases and J by 8 bases; unmatched bases: 5. Looked up from germline, CDR1 is SGHRS and CDR2 is YFSETQ. The CDR3 is 14 residues long. The CDR3: CASSGGQGAHEQFF. CDR3 nucleotide sequence: TGCGCCAGCAGCGGAGGACAGGGGGCGCATGAGCAGTTCTTC. Full variable domain (rest looked up from reference TRBV5-1 and TRBJ2-1): KAGVTQTPRYLIKTRGQQVTLSCSPISGHRSVSWYQQTPGQGLQFLFEYFSETQRNKGNFPGRFSGRQFSNSRSEMNVSTLELGDSALYLCASSGGQGAHEQFFGPGTRLTVL.

The CDR3 region has the DNA TGTGCCAGCAGCCCAGGGGGCGGGAGTGGCTACACCTTC. Its protein product is CASSPGGGSGYTF. This chain uses TRBV7-3 with TRBJ1-2; 8 nucleotides match TRBD1. The CDR3 runs to 13 residues. V dropped 5 bases and J dropped 7; count of bases not matched to a gene: 6. Germline V gene sequence: CDR1 SGHTA, CDR2 FQGTGA. The full variable domain, its missing parts supplied by reference TRBV7-3 and TRBJ1-2, is GAGVSQTPSNKVTEKGKYVELRCDPISGHTALYWYRQSLGQGPEFLIYFQGTGAADDSGLPNDRFFAVRPEGSVSTLKIQRTERGDSAVYLCASSPGGGSGYTFGSGTRLTVV.

The gene calls are TRBV27 and TRBJ1-4; 10 bases line up with TRBD1. The V and J ends lost 4 bases and 11 bases, in that order; junction bases with no gene match: 7. CDR3 length equals 14 residues. Germline loops: CDR1 MNHEY, CDR2 SMNVEV (reference sequence). This CDR3 is CASSSGTGVWKLFF. CDR3 nucleotide sequence: TGTGCCAGCAGTTCCGGGACAGGGGTGTGGAAACTGTTTTTT.

The chain couples TRBV7-8 to TRBJ1-4; TRBD1 matches at 7 bases. Looked up from germline, CDR1 is SGHVS and CDR2 is FQNEAQ. CDR3 length equals 15 residues. The V segment lost 1 base and the J segment 7 bases; nucleotides outside the gene matches: 6. As DNA, the CDR3 is TGTGCCAGCAGCTTAGAAGGGGGCTGGGGTGAAAAACTGTTTTTT. Translating it yields CASSLEGGWGEKLFF.

The V and J genes are TRBV19 and TRBJ1-4; 7 bases align to TRBD1. Trimming cost V 7 bases and J 6 bases; bases outside gene matches: 5. The CDR3 consists of 13 residues. CDR1 is LNHDA and CDR2 is SQIVND in the germline V gene (reference sequence). The CDR3 region is CASTTQGDEKLFF. In nucleotides, the CDR3 is TGTGCCAGTACTACCCAGGGGGATGAAAAACTGTTTTTT. Full variable domain (rest looked up from reference TRBV19 and TRBJ1-4): DGGITQSPKYLFRKEGQNVTLSCEQNLNHDAMYWYRQDPGQGLRLIYYSQIVNDFQKGDIAEGYSVSREKKESFPLTVTSAQKNPTAFYLCASTTQGDEKLFFGSGTQLSVL.

V gene TRBV28 combines with J gene TRBJ2-7; 7 bases are a match to TRBD1. The germline CDR1 and CDR2 sequences are MDHEN and SYDVKM. V trimming: 5 bases; J trimming: 2 bases; junction bases outside the gene matches: 6. CDR3 length: 14 amino acids. The CDR3 DNA is TGTGCCAGCAGTCCGGGACAGCTTACCTACGAGCAGTACTTC. Its protein is CASSPGQLTYEQYF.

This clone has only a few counts. The chain employs TRBV27 and TRBJ2-1; 8 positions match TRBD2. Germline lookup yields CDR1 MNHEY and CDR2 SMNVEV (reference sequence). Losses at the gene ends were 5 bases for V and 0 bases for J; bases not matched to a gene: 6. The CDR3 is 16 amino acids. Here the CDR3 reads CASSVLLAGSYNEQFF. The CDR3 nucleotides are TGTGCCAGCAGTGTCCTCCTAGCGGGCTCCTACAATGAGCAGTTCTTC.